This T cell receptor beta chain was captured in a study of T cells after yellow fever vaccination. Across the whole study: The authors prepared low-cell-number fractions using SMART-Seq v4 Ultra Low Input. Findings and caveats of the study: Contamination by abundant bulk-population clonotypes could be present in FACS-sorted repertoires. CD4 and CD8 compartments shared a small share of clonotypes, likely from convergent recombination. At about 97% for CD4 and around 91% for CD8, most primary-vaccination clones showed up again after the booster.

MiXCR was run by TCRdb on the 5' RACE reads, yielding one entry per CDR3 protein. This table has about 350,000 distinct CDR3 sequences, around a tenth appearing once. The CDR3 contains 16 residues. Trimming took 7 bases from V and 11 from J, leaving 24 bases between them. From germline, CDR1 is SGHTA and CDR2 FQGNSA. About this clonotype itself: Its antigen is unknown.

This sequence was found in a man between 18 and 35 years old who received the YFV17D yellow fever vaccine. V is TRBV7-2 and J is TRBJ1-6; D gene uncertain. The specimen comprised PBMCs, sampled on the day of the first yellow fever vaccination. The CDR3 region has the DNA TGTGCCAGCAACCTCGGGGAGGCCGCTAGGTGGGCACCCCTCCACTTT. It yields the protein CASNLGEAARWAPLHF.